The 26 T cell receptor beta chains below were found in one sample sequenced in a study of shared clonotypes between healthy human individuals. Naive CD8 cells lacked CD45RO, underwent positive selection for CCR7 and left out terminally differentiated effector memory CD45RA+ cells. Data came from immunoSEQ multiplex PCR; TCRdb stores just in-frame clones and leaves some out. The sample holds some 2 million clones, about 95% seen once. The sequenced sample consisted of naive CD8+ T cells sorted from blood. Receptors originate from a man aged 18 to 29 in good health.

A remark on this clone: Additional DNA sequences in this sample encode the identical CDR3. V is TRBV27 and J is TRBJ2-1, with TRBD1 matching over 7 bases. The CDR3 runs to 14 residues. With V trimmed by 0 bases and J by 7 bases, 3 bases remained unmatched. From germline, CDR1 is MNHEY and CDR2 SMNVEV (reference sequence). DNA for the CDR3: TGTGCCAGCAGTTTATCTAGGGGGCGTAATGAGCAGTTCTTC. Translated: CASSLSRGRNEQFF.

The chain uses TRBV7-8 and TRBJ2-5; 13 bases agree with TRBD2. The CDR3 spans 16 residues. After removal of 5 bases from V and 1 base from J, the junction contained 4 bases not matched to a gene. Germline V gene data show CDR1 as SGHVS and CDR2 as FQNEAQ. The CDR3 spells CASSQGLAGAQETQYF. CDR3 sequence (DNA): TGTGCCAGCAGCCAAGGACTAGCGGGGGCCCAAGAGACCCAGTACTTC.

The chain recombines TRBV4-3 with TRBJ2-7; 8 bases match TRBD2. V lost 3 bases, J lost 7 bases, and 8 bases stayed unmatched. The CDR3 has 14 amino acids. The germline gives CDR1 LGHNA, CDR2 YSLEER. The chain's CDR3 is CASSQGTSFGEQYF. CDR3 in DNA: TGCGCCAGCAGCCAGGGGACTAGTTTCGGGGAGCAGTACTTC.

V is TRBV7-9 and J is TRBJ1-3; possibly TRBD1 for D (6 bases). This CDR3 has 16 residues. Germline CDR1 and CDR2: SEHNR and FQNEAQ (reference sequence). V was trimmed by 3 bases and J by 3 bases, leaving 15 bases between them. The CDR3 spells CASSFSGDSLGNTIYF. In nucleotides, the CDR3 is TGTGCCAGCAGCTTCTCAGGGGACTCTCTTGGAAACACCATATATTTT.

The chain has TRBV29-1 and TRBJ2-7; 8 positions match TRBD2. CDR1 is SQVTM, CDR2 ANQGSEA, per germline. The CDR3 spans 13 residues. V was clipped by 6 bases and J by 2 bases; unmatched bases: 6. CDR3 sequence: CSVRTSKTYEQYF. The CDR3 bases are TGCAGCGTCCGGACTAGCAAGACCTACGAGCAGTACTTC.

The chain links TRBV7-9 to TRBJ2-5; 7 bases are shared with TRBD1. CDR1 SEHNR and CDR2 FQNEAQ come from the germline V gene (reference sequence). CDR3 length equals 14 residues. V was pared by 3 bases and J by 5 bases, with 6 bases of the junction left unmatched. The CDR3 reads CASSFHDREETQYF. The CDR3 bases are TGTGCCAGCAGCTTCCACGACAGGGAGGAGACCCAGTACTTC.

CDR3 nucleotides: TGCGCCAGCAGCCAAGCCGGAGGGGTCGGGGAGCTGTTTTTT. It encodes CASSQAGGVGELFF. This chain connects TRBV4-1 to TRBJ2-2; perhaps TRBD2 as D (6 bases). Trimming removed 1 base from V and 7 bases from J, with 10 bases in between. Germline assignment: CDR1 MGHRA and CDR2 YSYEKL. This CDR3 region has 14 residues.

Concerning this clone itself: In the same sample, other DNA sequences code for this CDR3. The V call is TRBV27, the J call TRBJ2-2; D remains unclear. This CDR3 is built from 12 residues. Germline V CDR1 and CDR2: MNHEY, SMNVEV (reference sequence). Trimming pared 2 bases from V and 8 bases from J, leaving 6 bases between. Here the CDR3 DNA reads TGTGCCAGCAGTTTAACTGGGGGGGAGCTGTTTTTT. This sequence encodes CASSLTGGELFF.

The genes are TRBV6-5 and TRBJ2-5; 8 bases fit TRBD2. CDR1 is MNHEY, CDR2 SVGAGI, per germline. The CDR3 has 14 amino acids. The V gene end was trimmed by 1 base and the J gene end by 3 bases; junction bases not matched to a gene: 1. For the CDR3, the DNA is TGTGCCAGCAGTTACTTAGCGGGAAAAGAGACCCAGTACTTC. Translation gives CASSYLAGKETQYF.

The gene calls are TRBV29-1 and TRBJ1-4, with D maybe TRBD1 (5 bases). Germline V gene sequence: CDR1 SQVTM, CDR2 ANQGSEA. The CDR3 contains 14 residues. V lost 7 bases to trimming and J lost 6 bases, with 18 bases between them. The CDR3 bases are TGCAGCGACAAAATCCTAACGGGGGATGAAAAACTGTTTTTT. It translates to CSDKILTGDEKLFF.

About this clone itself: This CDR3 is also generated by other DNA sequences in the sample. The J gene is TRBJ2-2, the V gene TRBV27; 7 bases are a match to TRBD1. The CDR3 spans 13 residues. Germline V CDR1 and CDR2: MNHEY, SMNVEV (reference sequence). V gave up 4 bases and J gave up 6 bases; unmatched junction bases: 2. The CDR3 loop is CASSSTGAGELFF. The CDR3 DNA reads TGTGCCAGCAGTTCAACAGGGGCCGGGGAGCTGTTTTTT.

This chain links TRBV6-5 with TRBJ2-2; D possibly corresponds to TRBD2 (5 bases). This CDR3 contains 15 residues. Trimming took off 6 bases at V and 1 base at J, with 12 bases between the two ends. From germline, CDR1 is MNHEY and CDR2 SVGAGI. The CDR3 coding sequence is TGTGCCAGCAGATTCGGACTTCTGAACACCGGGGAGCTGTTTTTT. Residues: CASRFGLLNTGELFF.

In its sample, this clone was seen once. CDR3 in amino acids: CASSPRTGNEQYF. The CDR3 region has the DNA TGTGCCAGCAGTCCTCGGACAGGGAACGAGCAGTACTTC. The chain joins TRBV27 to TRBJ2-7; TRBD1 matches at 8 bases. Germline CDR1 is MNHEY and CDR2 is SMNVEV (reference sequence). The CDR3 is 13 residues long. V was clipped by 5 bases and J by 5 bases; unmatched bases: 5.

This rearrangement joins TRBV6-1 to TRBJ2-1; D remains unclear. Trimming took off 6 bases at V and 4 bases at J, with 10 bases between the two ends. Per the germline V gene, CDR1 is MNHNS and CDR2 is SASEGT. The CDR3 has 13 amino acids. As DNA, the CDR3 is TGTGCCAGCAGCCTCGACGGTTACAATGAGCAGTTCTTC. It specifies CASSLDGYNEQFF.

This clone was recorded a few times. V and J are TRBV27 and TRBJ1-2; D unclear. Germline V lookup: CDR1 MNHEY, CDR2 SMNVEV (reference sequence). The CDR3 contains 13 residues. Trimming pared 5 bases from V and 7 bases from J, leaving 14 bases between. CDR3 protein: CASSMDPSSGYTF. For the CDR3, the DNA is TGTGCCAGCAGTATGGATCCTTCGAGTGGCTACACCTTC.

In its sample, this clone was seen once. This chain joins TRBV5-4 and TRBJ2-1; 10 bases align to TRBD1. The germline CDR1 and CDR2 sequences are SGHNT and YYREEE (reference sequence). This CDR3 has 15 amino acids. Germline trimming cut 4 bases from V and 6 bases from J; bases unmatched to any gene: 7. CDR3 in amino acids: CASSQPGQGLNEQFF. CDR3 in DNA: TGTGCCAGCAGCCAACCGGGACAGGGGCTCAATGAGCAGTTCTTC.

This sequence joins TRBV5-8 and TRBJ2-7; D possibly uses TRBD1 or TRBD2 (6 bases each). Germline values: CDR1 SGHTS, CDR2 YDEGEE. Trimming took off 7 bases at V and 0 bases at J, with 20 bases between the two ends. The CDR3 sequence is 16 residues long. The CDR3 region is CASEADRRGGSYEQYF. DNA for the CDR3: TGTGCCAGCGAAGCTGACAGGCGGGGTGGCTCCTACGAGCAGTACTTC.

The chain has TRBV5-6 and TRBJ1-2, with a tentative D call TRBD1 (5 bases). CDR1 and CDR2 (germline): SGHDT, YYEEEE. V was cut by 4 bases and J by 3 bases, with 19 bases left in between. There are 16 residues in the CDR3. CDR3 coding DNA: TGTGCCAGCAGCATAGCCAGGGAAAGTCAGGACTATGGCTACACCTTC. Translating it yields CASSIARESQDYGYTF.

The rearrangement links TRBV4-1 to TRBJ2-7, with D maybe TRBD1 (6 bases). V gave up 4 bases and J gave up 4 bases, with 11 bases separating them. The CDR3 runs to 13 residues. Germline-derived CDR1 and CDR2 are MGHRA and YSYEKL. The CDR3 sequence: CASSPDQGYEQYF. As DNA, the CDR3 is TGCGCCAGCAGCCCAGACCAGGGGTACGAGCAGTACTTC.

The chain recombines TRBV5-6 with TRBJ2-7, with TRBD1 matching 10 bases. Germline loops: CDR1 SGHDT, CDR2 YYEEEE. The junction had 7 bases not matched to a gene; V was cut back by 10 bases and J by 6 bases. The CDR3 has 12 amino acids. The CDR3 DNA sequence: TGTGCCTCCCGGGACAGGGGTCCCGAGCAGTACTTC. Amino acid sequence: CASRDRGPEQYF.

CDR3 sequence reads: CASSTPGQGAWEQYF. In DNA, the CDR3 is TGTGCCAGCAGCACTCCGGGACAGGGGGCGTGGGAGCAGTACTTC. The chain couples TRBV5-6 to TRBJ2-7, with 12 bases aligning to TRBD1. This CDR3 comprises 15 residues. CDR1 and CDR2 (germline): SGHDT, YYEEEE. With 4 bases clipped from V and 7 bases from J, the junction kept 9 bases outside the gene matches.

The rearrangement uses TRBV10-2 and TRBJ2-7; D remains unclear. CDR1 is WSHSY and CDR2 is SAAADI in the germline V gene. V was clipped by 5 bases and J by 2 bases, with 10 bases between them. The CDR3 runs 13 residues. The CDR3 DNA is TGCGCCAGCAGTCCCGGGCCCACCTACGAGCAGTACTTC. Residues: CASSPGPTYEQYF.

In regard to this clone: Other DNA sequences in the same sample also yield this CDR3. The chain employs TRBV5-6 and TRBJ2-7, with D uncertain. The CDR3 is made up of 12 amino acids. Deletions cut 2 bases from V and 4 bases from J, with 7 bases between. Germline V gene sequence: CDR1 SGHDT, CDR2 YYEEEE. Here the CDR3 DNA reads TGTGCCAGCAGCTTATTGGAGTACGAGCAGTACTTC. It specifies CASSLLEYEQYF.

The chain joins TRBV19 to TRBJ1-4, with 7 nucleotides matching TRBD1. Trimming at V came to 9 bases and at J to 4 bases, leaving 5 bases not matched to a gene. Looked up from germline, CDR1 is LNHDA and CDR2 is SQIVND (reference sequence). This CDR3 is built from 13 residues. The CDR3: CASKDRNNEKLFF. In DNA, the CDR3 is TGTGCCAGCAAGGACAGGAATAATGAAAAACTGTTTTTT.

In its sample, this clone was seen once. CDR3 in amino acids: CASSYQAVSSYEQYF. CDR3 coding DNA: TGTGCCAGCAGTTACCAGGCTGTTAGCTCCTACGAGCAGTACTTC. The genes are TRBV6-6 and TRBJ2-7; no clear D gene. The germline CDR1 and CDR2 sequences are MNHNY and SVGAGI (reference sequence). The CDR3 is made up of 15 amino acids. V gave up 2 bases and J gave up 0 bases, with 11 bases separating them.

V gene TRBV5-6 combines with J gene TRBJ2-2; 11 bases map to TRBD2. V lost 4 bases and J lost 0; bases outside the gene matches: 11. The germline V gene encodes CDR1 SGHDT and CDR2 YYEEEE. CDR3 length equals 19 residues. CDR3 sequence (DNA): TGTGCCAGCAGCCCACGTCTAGCGGGAGGCCCTCCGAACACCGGGGAGCTGTTTTTT. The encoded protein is CASSPRLAGGPPNTGELFF. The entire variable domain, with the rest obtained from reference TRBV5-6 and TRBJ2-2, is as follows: DAGVTQSPTHLIKTRGQQVTLRCSPKSGHDTVSWYQQALGQGPQFIFQYYEEEERQRGNFPDRFSGHQFPNYSSELNVNALLLGDSALYLCASSPRLAGGPPNTGELFFGEGSRLTVL.